The 5 T cell receptor beta chains below all came from one sample that was sequenced in a study of OX40 agonist ivuxolimab in advanced cancers. Data came from immunoSEQ multiplex PCR; TCRdb stores just in-frame clones and leaves some out. The table shows some 80,000 clones, with around 94% occurring only once. Sequencing was performed on CD4+ or CD8+ T cells sorted from blood, taken in a trial of the OX40 agonist ivuxolimab. All receptors come from an adult with an advanced solid tumor such as melanoma, head and neck, liver or kidney cancer.

The genes are TRBV6-5 and TRBJ2-3; D tentatively reads TRBD1 or TRBD2 (5 bases each). The CDR3 contains 15 residues. The V end was cut by 2 bases, the J end by 2 bases, with 11 bases between. The germline V gene encodes CDR1 MNHEY and CDR2 SVGAGI. The CDR3 here is CASSYGGHFTDTQYF. The CDR3 DNA follows: TGTGCCAGCAGTTACGGGGGTCACTTCACAGATACGCAGTATTTT.

CDR3 bases: TGTGCCAGCAGTCCCCTCGGGGAACAGGCCTATGGCTACACCTTC. Translation: CASSPLGEQAYGYTF. J is TRBJ1-2 and V is TRBV28, with D possibly matching TRBD1 (5 bases). Germline assignment: CDR1 MDHEN and CDR2 SYDVKM. The CDR3 covers 15 residues. With 5 bases removed from V and 4 bases from J, the gap between germline ends came to 17 bases.

V is TRBV6-6 and J is TRBJ1-2, with 10 nucleotides matching TRBD1. CDR3 length equals 14 residues. V trimming: 10 bases; J trimming: 3 bases; junction bases outside the gene matches: 8. CDR1 MNHNY and CDR2 SVGAGI come from the germline V gene (reference sequence). The CDR3 bases are TGTGCCACCGGACAGGGGGGAGCCTACTATGGCTACACCTTC. It specifies CATGQGGAYYGYTF.

The chain has TRBV29-1 and TRBJ2-3, with D uncertain. This CDR3 is built from 9 residues. Deletions cut 4 bases from V and 6 bases from J, with 2 bases between. Per the germline V gene, CDR1 is SQVTM and CDR2 is ANQGSEA. CDR3 DNA sequence: TGCAGCGTTGGCGATACGCAGTATTTT. Encoded protein: CSVGDTQYF.

In its sample, this clone was seen once. The V and J genes are TRBV4-1 and TRBJ2-1, with a tentative D call TRBD2 (7 bases). The germline V and J ends were trimmed by 0 bases and 4 bases, with 16 bases remaining between them. Germline assignment: CDR1 MGHRA and CDR2 YSYEKL. CDR3 size: 17 residues. The CDR3, as DNA: TGCGCCAGCAGCCAAGATCGGGGAGGGGGGGTATACAATGAGCAGTTCTTC. It specifies CASSQDRGGGVYNEQFF.